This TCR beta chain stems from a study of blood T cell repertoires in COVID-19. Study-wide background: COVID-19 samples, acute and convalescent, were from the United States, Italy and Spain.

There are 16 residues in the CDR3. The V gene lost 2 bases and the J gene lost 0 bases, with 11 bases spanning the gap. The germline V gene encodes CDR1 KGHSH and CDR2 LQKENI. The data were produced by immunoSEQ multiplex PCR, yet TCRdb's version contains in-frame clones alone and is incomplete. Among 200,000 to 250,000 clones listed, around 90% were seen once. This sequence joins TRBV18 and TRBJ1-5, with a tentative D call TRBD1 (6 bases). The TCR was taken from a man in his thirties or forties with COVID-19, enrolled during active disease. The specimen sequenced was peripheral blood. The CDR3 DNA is TGTGCCAGCTCACCAGGACAGCCCTATAGCAATCAGCCCCAGCATTTT. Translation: CASSPGQPYSNQPQHF.